The 18 T cell receptor beta chains presented below share a single source sample, sequenced in a study of shared clonotypes between healthy human individuals. CD45RO-negative, CCR7-selected cells formed the naive CD8 fraction, which excluded terminally differentiated effector memory CD45RA+ cells. Clones were sequenced by immunoSEQ multiplex PCR, and TCRdb holds only the in-frame ones, with some missing. The sample lists roughly 850,000 clones, 96% seen once, with about 0.25% in the top ten. Sequenced material: naive CD8+ T cells sorted from blood. The receptor set was obtained from a young man in good health.

The rearrangement links TRBV19 to TRBJ1-1; weak D call: TRBD1 (6 bases). Germline assignment: CDR1 LNHDA and CDR2 SQIVND (reference sequence). The CDR3 has 14 residues. Trimming cost V 6 bases and J 5 bases, with 16 bases left between them. CDR3 sequence: CASRPSGGSTEAFF. In DNA form, the CDR3 reads TGTGCCAGTAGACCCTCCGGGGGCTCGACTGAAGCTTTCTTT.

This clone has just one count. V is TRBV30 and J is TRBJ2-7, with 10 bases that match TRBD2. The CDR3 runs to 13 residues. V gave up 8 bases and J gave up 6 bases; unmatched junction bases: 10. Germline assignment: CDR1 GTSNPN and CDR2 SVGIG (reference sequence). The CDR3 sequence: CANLASGSSEQYF. For the CDR3, the DNA is TGTGCCAACCTTGCTAGCGGGAGTTCCGAGCAGTACTTC.

The chain has TRBV7-9 and TRBJ1-4; 7 bases agree with TRBD1. The V gene's germline CDR1 is SEHNR and CDR2 FQNEAQ (reference sequence). The J segment lost 8 bases and the V segment lost 5 bases, leaving 11 bases of the junction unmatched. The CDR3 runs 15 residues. The CDR3 DNA reads TGTGCCAGCAGCACCCCTCAGGGGGGGAACGAAAAACTGTTTTTT. Residues: CASSTPQGGNEKLFF. Using reference TRBV7-9 and TRBJ1-4 for the parts outside the CDR3, the full variable domain is DTGVSQNPRHKITKRGQNVTFRCDPISEHNRLYWYRQTLGQGPEFLTYFQNEAQLEKSRLLSDRFSAERPKGSFSTLEIQRTEQGDSAMYLCASSTPQGGNEKLFFGSGTQLSVL.

In the case of this clone: Other nucleotide sequences in the sample specify the same CDR3. V and J are TRBV28 and TRBJ2-7; D ambiguous. In germline, CDR1 is MDHEN, CDR2 SYDVKM. The V gene lost 4 bases and the J gene lost 5 bases, with 6 bases spanning the gap. This CDR3 is 11 amino acids long. Here the CDR3 DNA reads TGTGCCAGCAGTTATTCAAACGAGCAGTACTTC. Translated: CASSYSNEQYF.

The rearrangement links TRBV18 to TRBJ1-4; D is possibly TRBD1 (6 bases). The CDR3 has 14 residues. Germline lookup yields CDR1 KGHSH and CDR2 LQKENI. V was pared by 4 bases and J by 7 bases, with 13 bases between. The CDR3, as DNA: TGTGCCAGCTCACGGACAGAGACCATTGAAAAACTGTTTTTT. This codes for CASSRTETIEKLFF.

This clone was recorded only once. The chain recombines TRBV4-1 with TRBJ2-7; weak D call: TRBD1 (6 bases). Trimming cost V 3 bases and J 7 bases, with 22 bases left between them. Germline values: CDR1 MGHRA, CDR2 YSYEKL. CDR3 length: 16 amino acids. CDR3 bases: TGCGCCAGCAGCCAGATTTTACAGGGCAGCCCGGGAGAGCAGTACTTC. Translating it yields CASSQILQGSPGEQYF.

The V gene is TRBV11-2, the J gene TRBJ1-1; D ambiguous. There are 16 residues in the CDR3. Germline CDR1 is SGHAT and CDR2 is FQNNGV. Trimming cost V 1 base and J 0 bases, with 12 bases left between them. CDR3 sequence (DNA): TGTGCCAGCAGCTTAGCGGGGATCCGCATGAACACTGAAGCTTTCTTT. Its translation is CASSLAGIRMNTEAFF.

The rearrangement joins TRBV6-6 to TRBJ2-7; 7 nucleotides align to TRBD1. This CDR3 contains 12 residues. In germline, CDR1 is MNHNY, CDR2 SVGAGI (reference sequence). The J segment lost 6 bases and the V segment lost 7 bases, leaving 6 bases of the junction unmatched. CDR3: CASTPTGSEQYF. The CDR3 DNA sequence: TGTGCCAGCACCCCGACAGGGTCCGAGCAGTACTTC.

The chain carries TRBV27 and TRBJ2-7; no definite D call. There are 15 residues in the CDR3. Trimming took off 2 bases at V and 0 bases at J, with 11 bases between the two ends. Germline assignment: CDR1 MNHEY and CDR2 SMNVEV (reference sequence). DNA for the CDR3: TGTGCCAGCAGTTTAACCGGTCTGTCCTCCTACGAGCAGTACTTC. Its translation is CASSLTGLSSYEQYF.

The CDR3 nucleotides read TGTGCCAGCAGCTCCCCGGGACCAGGCTACAATGAGCAGTTCTTC. It is translated as CASSSPGPGYNEQFF. The V call is TRBV7-6, the J call TRBJ2-1; D tentatively fits TRBD1 or TRBD2 (5 bases each). Germline lookup yields CDR1 SGHVS and CDR2 FNYEAQ. V lost 4 bases, J lost 3 bases, and 13 bases lay in between. The CDR3 has 15 residues.

The V call is TRBV14, the J call TRBJ2-5; 7 bases align to TRBD1. This CDR3 region has 15 residues. The germline CDR1 and CDR2 sequences are SGHDN and FVKESK. Losses at the gene ends were 3 bases for V and 0 bases for J; bases not matched to a gene: 4. The CDR3 DNA sequence: TGTGCCAGCAGCCAGGGACAGCTGTACCAAGAGACCCAGTACTTC. Translating gives CASSQGQLYQETQYF.

The V call is TRBV4-1, the J call TRBJ2-7; D might be TRBD1 or TRBD2, each matching 5 bases. V was pared by 4 bases and J by 6 bases, with 16 bases between. This CDR3 contains 14 residues. The V gene's germline CDR1 is MGHRA and CDR2 YSYEKL. The CDR3 bases are TGCGCCAGCAGCCCGGGACCGCTGGACGGCGAGCAGTACTTC. Translation: CASSPGPLDGEQYF.

This clone was picked up one time. The chain combines TRBV10-3 with TRBJ2-7, with D perhaps matching TRBD1 or TRBD2 (5 bases each). The CDR3 totals 11 residues. Germline V gives CDR1 ENHRY, CDR2 SYGVKD. V shed 11 bases and J shed 3 bases, with 11 bases lying between them. The CDR3 protein is CASGASYEQYF. Written as DNA, the CDR3 is TGTGCCTCCGGGGCTAGCTACGAGCAGTACTTC.

V and J are TRBV27 and TRBJ2-7; 7 bases map to TRBD1. The length of the CDR3 is 15 residues. CDR1 is MNHEY, CDR2 SMNVEV, per germline (reference sequence). V was clipped by 1 base and J by 1 base; unmatched bases: 4. CDR3 sequence (DNA): TGTGCCAGCAGTTTATATACAGGGGCATCCTACGAGCAGTACTTC. Translated: CASSLYTGASYEQYF.

This rearrangement joins TRBV7-9 to TRBJ1-1; 7 positions match TRBD1. Germline V gives CDR1 SEHNR, CDR2 FQNEAQ (reference sequence). This CDR3 comprises 14 residues. After removal of 5 bases from V and 10 bases from J, the junction contained 13 bases not matched to a gene. CDR3 nucleotides: TGTGCCAGCAGCCTGACAGGGACGGAGTCGCGAGCTTTCTTT. This gives the protein CASSLTGTESRAFF.

This clone was recorded only once. The J gene is TRBJ2-6, the V gene TRBV2; D call uncertain. Between the trimmed V and J ends, which lost 11 bases and 4 bases, there was a span of 9 bases. Germline CDR1 is SNHLY and CDR2 is FYNNEI. The CDR3 is 12 amino acids. CDR3 sequence (DNA): TGTGCCGCCAGGTTGGGGGCCAACGTCCTGACTTTC. Amino acid sequence: CAARLGANVLTF.

V usage is TRBV7-9 and J usage is TRBJ2-1, with a weak D call TRBD1 (6 bases). The V end lost 4 bases, the J end lost 4 bases, and 26 bases lay between the germline ends. The germline CDR1 and CDR2 sequences are SEHNR and FQNEAQ (reference sequence). CDR3 size: 19 residues. CDR3 bases: TGTGCCAGCAGCTCCTCTACCCCCAGGGACACCCAACGGTACAATGAGCAGTTCTTC. This encodes CASSSSTPRDTQRYNEQFF. Combining the CDR3 with reference TRBV7-9 and TRBJ2-1 gives the whole variable domain DTGVSQNPRHKITKRGQNVTFRCDPISEHNRLYWYRQTLGQGPEFLTYFQNEAQLEKSRLLSDRFSAERPKGSFSTLEIQRTEQGDSAMYLCASSSSTPRDTQRYNEQFFGPGTRLTVL.

The chain combines TRBV6-6 with TRBJ1-2, with unresolved D. V was clipped by 7 bases and J by 7 bases, with 13 bases between them. CDR1 MNHNY and CDR2 SVGAGI come from the germline V gene (reference sequence). The CDR3 length is 12 residues. The CDR3: CASTPDTFGYTF. Written as DNA, the CDR3 is TGTGCCAGCACCCCCGATACCTTTGGCTACACCTTC.